Listed below are T cell receptor beta chains from one sample, sequenced in a study of blood T cell repertoires in COVID-19. The method was immunoSEQ multiplex PCR; TCRdb's version includes in-frame clones alone and lacks a portion of them. This sample yields roughly 150,000 clones, of which 80% to 85% are seen a single time; approximately 11% belongs to the top ten. Sequencing input: peripheral blood. Receptors were obtained from a man aged 70-80 years with active or convalescent COVID-19. Both conserved end residues are part of each CDR3. Each record gives: clone size, V gene, J gene, D gene, CDR3 DNA, CDR3 protein. A D gene is named only where the DNA matches it firmly. Size tells how often a clone was seen (once, few, many) or the class of an expanded clone, and some rows leave it out.

clone_size: NA; v_call: TRBV6-5; j_call: TRBJ2-5; d_call: NA; cdr3_nt: TGTGCCAGCAGTTCAGGGGTCGTGAGTAAAGAGACCCAGTACTTC; cdr3_aa: CASSSGVVSKETQYF
clone_size: NA; v_call: TRBV9; j_call: TRBJ2-2; d_call: TRBD2; cdr3_nt: TGTGCCAGCAGCGCCCACATCCAAGCGGGAGTTACCGGGGAGCTGTTTTTT; cdr3_aa: CASSAHIQAGVTGELFF
clone_size: NA; v_call: TRBV5-1; j_call: TRBJ1-1; d_call: TRBD1; cdr3_nt: TGCGCCAGCAGCTTTTCTGGCACAGGGGGCGCAGTACGTACTGAAGCTTTCTTT; cdr3_aa: CASSFSGTGGAVRTEAFF
clone_size: NA; v_call: TRBV5-1; j_call: TRBJ2-3; d_call: NA; cdr3_nt: TGCGCCAGCAGCGAGGATAAGCGGGGCACAGATACGCAGTATTTT; cdr3_aa: CASSEDKRGTDTQYF
clone_size: once; v_call: TRBV6-5; j_call: TRBJ1-4; d_call: NA; cdr3_nt: TGTGCCAGCAGGCTCGGTGTGACTAATGAAAAACTGTTTTTT; cdr3_aa: CASRLGVTNEKLFF
clone_size: NA; v_call: TRBV19; j_call: TRBJ2-2; d_call: TRBD1; cdr3_nt: TGTGCCAGTAGCCCCTGGGGACAGGGGACCACCGGGGAGCTGTTTTTT; cdr3_aa: CASSPWGQGTTGELFF
clone_size: few; v_call: TRBV7-2; j_call: TRBJ2-7; d_call: TRBD1; cdr3_nt: TGTGCCAGCAGCTCACCGGGACAGGGCCACGAGCAGTACTTC; cdr3_aa: CASSSPGQGHEQYF
clone_size: NA; v_call: TRBV19; j_call: TRBJ1-6; d_call: TRBD1; cdr3_nt: TGTGCCAGTAGGCTCCCGGACAGGGTAAATTCACCCCTCCACTTT; cdr3_aa: CASRLPDRVNSPLHF
clone_size: few; v_call: TRBV4-1; j_call: TRBJ1-1; d_call: NA; cdr3_nt: TGCGCCAGCAGCCAAGGTGCGAGGGTGGGTACCGCTGAAGCTTTCTTT; cdr3_aa: CASSQGARVGTAEAFF
clone_size: NA; v_call: TRBV9; j_call: TRBJ2-1; d_call: TRBD2; cdr3_nt: TGTGCCCGCAGCGTTGGTAGCGGGGGGGCTTTGGGGTCCTACAATGAGCAGTTCTTC; cdr3_aa: CARSVGSGGALGSYNEQFF
clone_size: few; v_call: TRBV11-3; j_call: TRBJ2-5; d_call: TRBD1; cdr3_nt: TGTGCCAGCAGCTCGGGACAGGAAGAGACCCAGTACTTC; cdr3_aa: CASSSGQEETQYF
clone_size: few; v_call: TRBV27; j_call: TRBJ1-1; d_call: NA; cdr3_nt: TGTGCCAGCAGCCAATATCGACAGAACACTGAAGCTTTCTTT; cdr3_aa: CASSQYRQNTEAFF
clone_size: NA; v_call: TRBV30; j_call: TRBJ2-5; d_call: NA; cdr3_nt: TGTGCCTGGAGTACAACTGTTGGAGGGGCGCGAGAGACCCAGTACTTC; cdr3_aa: CAWSTTVGGARETQYF
clone_size: NA; v_call: TRBV12-5; j_call: TRBJ1-3; d_call: NA; cdr3_nt: TGTGCTAGTGGTTTAGATCTCCAGGATTCGGGAAACACCATATATTTT; cdr3_aa: CASGLDLQDSGNTIYF
clone_size: NA; v_call: TRBV24-1; j_call: TRBJ2-1; d_call: NA; cdr3_nt: TGTGCCACCAGTCTAGCGCGCTCCTACAATGAGCAGTTCTTC; cdr3_aa: CATSLARSYNEQFF
clone_size: NA; v_call: TRBV19; j_call: TRBJ1-4; d_call: TRBD1; cdr3_nt: TGTGCCAGTAGCAACTGGGACAGGGCACCGGAAAAACTGTTTTTT; cdr3_aa: CASSNWDRAPEKLFF
clone_size: NA; v_call: TRBV11-2; j_call: TRBJ2-7; d_call: TRBD1; cdr3_nt: TGTGCCAGCAGCTTACGTGGACAGGGACGGCACGAGCAGTACTTC; cdr3_aa: CASSLRGQGRHEQYF
clone_size: NA; v_call: TRBV19; j_call: TRBJ1-5; d_call: NA; cdr3_nt: TGTGCCAGTAGTATGAGGCAGGGAAGGGATAGCAATCAGCCCCAGCATTTT; cdr3_aa: CASSMRQGRDSNQPQHF
clone_size: NA; v_call: TRBV12-5; j_call: TRBJ1-1; d_call: NA; cdr3_nt: TGTGCTAGCCCTAATCGGGGGACGAACACTGAAGCTTTCTTT; cdr3_aa: CASPNRGTNTEAFF
clone_size: NA; v_call: TRBV12-3/TRBV12-4; j_call: TRBJ1-1; d_call: NA; cdr3_nt: TGTGCCAGCAGTTTTGGGGGGTCGGCTGAAGCTTTCTTT; cdr3_aa: CASSFGGSAEAFF
clone_size: few; v_call: TRBV7-2; j_call: TRBJ2-3; d_call: NA; cdr3_nt: TGTGCCAGCAGCTCCGGGGTCCCCGGCACAGATACGCAGTATTTT; cdr3_aa: CASSSGVPGTDTQYF
clone_size: NA; v_call: TRBV11-2; j_call: TRBJ2-1; d_call: TRBD1; cdr3_nt: TGTGCCAGCAGCTTAGGCAGGGGGAAGCGGTGGTCCTACAATGAGCAGTTCTTC; cdr3_aa: CASSLGRGKRWSYNEQFF
clone_size: NA; v_call: TRBV7-2; j_call: TRBJ2-5; d_call: TRBD2; cdr3_nt: TGTGCCAGCAGCCCTCCCGGGACTAGCCTCGAGACCCAGTACTTC; cdr3_aa: CASSPPGTSLETQYF
clone_size: NA; v_call: TRBV6-2/TRBV6-3; j_call: TRBJ1-2; d_call: NA; cdr3_nt: TGTGCCAGCAGCATCCTGCCGGGAGCTTTCTATGGCTACACCTTC; cdr3_aa: CASSILPGAFYGYTF
clone_size: few; v_call: TRBV7-2; j_call: TRBJ2-1; d_call: TRBD2; cdr3_nt: TGTGCCAGCAGCTTAGCTGTGGGCGGTGGTCTAGCGGGAGGCCTCTCCTACAATGAGCAGTTCTTC; cdr3_aa: CASSLAVGGGLAGGLSYNEQFF
clone_size: NA; v_call: TRBV6-6; j_call: TRBJ1-1; d_call: NA; cdr3_nt: TGTGCCAGCAGTTATCTCCAGTTGAACACTGAAGCTTTCTTT; cdr3_aa: CASSYLQLNTEAFF
clone_size: NA; v_call: TRBV28; j_call: TRBJ1-2; d_call: NA; cdr3_nt: TGTGCCAGCAGTTTGCCCACAGGGACCTATGGCTACACCTTC; cdr3_aa: CASSLPTGTYGYTF